This T cell receptor (beta chain) was profiled in a study of blood T cell repertoires in COVID-19. Study overall: From the United States, Italy and Spain came samples of acute and convalescent COVID-19. The analysed material was cDNA or gDNA that came from T cells, B-cell-depleted T cells, or PBMCs.

The V end lost 5 bases, the J end lost 3 bases, and 14 bases lay between the germline ends. The germline gives CDR1 SGHVS, CDR2 FNYEAQ. CDR3 size: 15 residues. The authors' processing: Scientists estimated how many nucleated cells there were by amplifying reference gene primers. The data were produced by immunoSEQ multiplex PCR, yet TCRdb's version contains in-frame clones alone and is incomplete. V and J calls and clone size are given by that table; D and trimming were obtained from the DNA. This table has about 250,000 clones, over 80% appearing once. Donors in Cohort 3 who had recovered were those with two negative PCRs, healthcare professional clearance, or resolution of their symptoms.

The source material was PBMCs or T cells enriched from blood (not recorded which). The clonotype originates from a woman aged 18-29 years who had recovered from COVID-19. The chain joins TRBV7-6 to TRBJ1-5, with a possible D match to TRBD1 (5 bases). The CDR3 region is CASSRGQGTNQPQHF. CDR3 bases: TGTGCCAGCAGCCGTGGCCAGGGAACCAATCAGCCCCAGCATTTT.